The 22 T cell receptor beta chains below come from one sample, sequenced in a study of T cells in Graves' hyperthyroidism and ophthalmopathy. The investigators amplified TCR beta CDR3 regions from RNA transcripts. Initially, a first-round RT-PCR of the TCR CDR3 employed the HTBI primer set. A single record per CDR3 protein comes from TCRdb applying MiXCR to the multiplex PCR reads. The data hold about 360,000 distinct CDR3 sequences, with about 13% observed a single time. The material sequenced was blood. The receptors come from a man aged 25-45 years with Graves' hyperthyroidism that later progressed to Graves' ophthalmopathy.

This clonotype was seen repeatedly, ten times or more. The V call is TRBV28, the J call TRBJ1-2, with D uncertain. The germline V gene encodes CDR1 MDHEN and CDR2 SYDVKM. Trimming cost V 0 bases and J 8 bases, with 19 bases left between them. CDR3 length: 16 residues. CDR3 sequence reads: CASSLWRARHSGGYTF. The DNA for the CDR3 is TGTGCCAGCAGTTTATGGAGAGCCCGACACTCGGGCGGCTACACCTTC.

There are a few counts of this clonotype. The chain carries TRBV20-1 and TRBJ2-3; 12 nucleotides line up with TRBD2. Trimming removed 2 bases from V and 7 bases from J; junction bases left unmatched: 7. The CDR3 is 15 residues long. In germline, CDR1 is DFQATT, CDR2 SNEGSKA (reference sequence). The CDR3 bases are TGCAGTGCTAGACGGACTAGCGGGGCGGGGAATACGCAGTATTTT. Its translation is CSARRTSGAGNTQYF.

The V and J genes are TRBV3-1 and TRBJ1-1; maybe TRBD1 (6 bases). V gave up 4 bases and J gave up 1 base, with 13 bases separating them. Germline loops: CDR1 LGHDT, CDR2 YNNKEL (reference sequence). The CDR3 contains 15 residues. The CDR3, as DNA: TGTGCCAGCAGCCCCTGGGGGCAGGGGAACACTGAAGCTTTCTTT. Translating gives CASSPWGQGNTEAFF.

This clonotype was seen a handful of times. The chain couples TRBV9 to TRBJ2-7; 7 positions agree with TRBD1. Germline lookup yields CDR1 SGDLS and CDR2 YYNGEE. The CDR3 covers 14 residues. V lost 0 bases and J lost 1; bases outside the gene matches: 1. This CDR3 reads CASSVEQGSYEQYF. The CDR3 region has the DNA TGTGCCAGCAGCGTAGAACAGGGGTCCTACGAGCAGTACTTC.

The chain has TRBV12-3 or TRBV12-4 and TRBJ2-5, with D possibly being TRBD2 (5 bases). V gave up 6 bases and J gave up 2 bases, with 16 bases separating them. This CDR3 is built from 15 residues. The CDR3 coding sequence is TGTGCCAGCAGCCCGGACTGGACGTATCAAGAGACCCAGTACTTC. It specifies CASSPDWTYQETQYF.

This clonotype has only a few counts. The chain joins TRBV6-2 or TRBV6-3 to TRBJ1-2; 7 bases are a match to TRBD1. CDR1 is MNHEY and CDR2 is SVGEGT in the germline V gene. The CDR3 runs to 15 residues. V lost 2 bases to trimming and J lost 2 bases; unmatched junction nucleotides: 5. CDR3 nucleotides: TGTGCCAGCAGTTACCGACCGACAGGGAACTATGGCTACACCTTC. This sequence encodes CASSYRPTGNYGYTF.

This clonotype was recorded a few times. The J gene is TRBJ1-5, the V gene TRBV28; D ambiguous. V was cut by 7 bases and J by 0 bases, with 13 bases left in between. There are 15 residues in the CDR3. The germline CDR1 and CDR2 sequences are MDHEN and SYDVKM. CDR3 nucleotides: TGTGCCAGCAATGGCGCCACTTATAGCAATCAGCCCCAGCATTTT. It specifies CASNGATYSNQPQHF.

This clonotype has only a few counts. The chain is built from TRBV4-1 and TRBJ1-2; maybe TRBD1 (5 bases). From germline, CDR1 is MGHRA and CDR2 YSYEKL. The CDR3 runs to 16 residues. V gave up 6 bases and J gave up 1 base, with 18 bases separating them. The CDR3 spells CASRGTGGTNNYGYTF. CDR3 nucleotide sequence: TGCGCCAGCAGAGGGACCGGGGGAACTAATAACTATGGCTACACCTTC.

This clonotype was observed a handful of times. The rearrangement links TRBV6-1 to TRBJ1-1; D is uncertain. The CDR3 runs 14 residues. With 7 bases removed from V and 1 base from J, the gap between germline ends came to 13 bases. Per germline, CDR1 MNHNS and CDR2 SASEGT. CDR3 bases: TGTGCCAGCATTTGGGGAGGAGCGAACACTGAAGCTTTCTTT. It is translated as CASIWGGANTEAFF.

The chain joins TRBV5-6 to TRBJ1-2; a weak D match, TRBD1 (5 bases). Per germline, CDR1 SGHDT and CDR2 YYEEEE. This CDR3 has 15 residues. V was cut by 0 bases and J by 3 bases, with 12 bases left in between. In DNA form, the CDR3 reads TGTGCCAGCAGCTTGGGGTTGGGGCGCGACTATGGCTACACCTTC. Translation gives CASSLGLGRDYGYTF.

The rearrangement links TRBV6-7 to TRBJ2-7; 9 nucleotides line up with TRBD1. TRBV6-7 counts as an open reading frame of uncertain function. The CDR3 contains 14 residues. The trim removed 2 bases at V and 3 bases at J, leaving 2 bases unmatched. CDR3 sequence reads: CASSYADRGYEQYF. The CDR3, as DNA: TGTGCCAGCAGTTACGCGGACAGGGGCTACGAGCAGTACTTC.

CDR3 in DNA: TGTGCCAGCAGTTTTACTACCACAGATACGCAGTATTTT. As protein: CASSFTTTDTQYF. This sequence joins TRBV12-3 or TRBV12-4 and TRBJ2-3, with D unclear. The CDR3 loop spans 13 amino acids. V was shortened by 3 bases and J by 2 bases, with 6 bases between the two germline ends.

This clonotype turned up a few times. The J gene is TRBJ1-5, the V gene TRBV6-1; D is uncertain. This CDR3 has 13 residues. Trimming cost V 6 bases and J 5 bases, with 11 bases left between them. Germline V gene data show CDR1 as MNHNS and CDR2 as SASEGT. The CDR3 DNA reads TGTGCCAGCAGGATCAGGTTCCATCAGCCCCAGCATTTT. Its protein product is CASRIRFHQPQHF.

In this sample, this clonotype turned up many times. The genes are TRBV28 and TRBJ1-1; weak D call: TRBD1 (6 bases). The ends were cut back, 6 bases at V and 0 bases at J, with 14 bases in the middle. CDR3 length: 15 residues. Germline V lookup: CDR1 MDHEN, CDR2 SYDVKM. The CDR3 sequence is CASREGGHLNTEAFF. The CDR3 bases are TGTGCCAGCAGGGAGGGGGGACACTTGAACACTGAAGCTTTCTTT.

The rearrangement uses TRBV4-1 and TRBJ2-6; D not certain. V lost 1 base and J 2 bases, leaving 6 bases between the germline ends. CDR1 and CDR2 from the germline V gene are MGHRA and YSYEKL. The CDR3 contains 15 residues. The CDR3 DNA follows: TGCGCCAGCAGCCAAGTGGCAGCTGGGGCCAACGTCCTGACTTTC. It codes for CASSQVAAGANVLTF.

The rearrangement uses TRBV3-1 and TRBJ2-7; weak D call: TRBD1 (6 bases). Trimming cost V 4 bases and J 4 bases, with 11 bases left between them. Looked up from germline, CDR1 is LGHDT and CDR2 is YNNKEL (reference sequence). The CDR3 has 13 residues. CDR3 protein: CASSRQTGYEQYF. The CDR3 DNA follows: TGTGCCAGCAGCCGGCAAACAGGGTACGAGCAGTACTTC.

This clonotype was detected a few times. The chain recombines TRBV7-9 with TRBJ2-1, with TRBD1 identical over 8 bases. V was clipped by 3 bases and J by 2 bases; unmatched bases: 3. The CDR3 is 15 residues long. Per germline, CDR1 SEHNR and CDR2 FQNEAQ (reference sequence). The CDR3 region has the DNA TGTGCCAGCAGCTTGTGGGACAGGACCTACAATGAGCAGTTCTTC. Its translation: CASSLWDRTYNEQFF.

In this sample, this clonotype turned up many times. The chain uses TRBV7-2 and TRBJ1-5; 7 bases map to TRBD1. V shed 5 bases and J 0 bases; nucleotides not matched to a gene: 7. The CDR3 totals 16 residues. Germline CDR1 and CDR2: SGHTA and FQGNSA. The CDR3 here is CASSRQGLDSNQPQHF. The DNA for the CDR3 is TGTGCCAGCAGCCGACAGGGCTTGGATAGCAATCAGCCCCAGCATTTT.

This clonotype was seen many times. The chain uses TRBV20-1 and TRBJ1-5; D is possibly TRBD1 (5 bases). Trimming left V 5 bases short and J 6 bases short, with 23 bases between. CDR3 size: 16 residues. Germline V gives CDR1 DFQATT, CDR2 SNEGSKA (reference sequence). CDR3 protein: CSAEGTGSRGGQPQHF. The CDR3 DNA reads TGCAGTGCTGAGGGGACGGGAAGTCGGGGTGGTCAGCCCCAGCATTTT.

This clonotype was seen many times. The chain joins TRBV30 to TRBJ2-1; TRBD2 agrees at 8 bases. Germline-derived CDR1 and CDR2 are GTSNPN and SVGIG (reference sequence). The junction had 6 bases not matched to a gene; V was cut back by 5 bases and J by 3 bases. This CDR3 is 14 amino acids long. CDR3 loop: CAWWPGGGYNEQFF. The DNA for the CDR3 is TGTGCCTGGTGGCCCGGGGGGGGCTACAATGAGCAGTTCTTC.

As regards this clonotype: One junction end disagrees with the germline gene, perhaps due to a read error. This chain joins TRBV7-9 and TRBJ1-4; TRBD1 aligns across 9 bases. CDR1 and CDR2 (germline): SEHNR, FQNEAQ (reference sequence). The CDR3 has 14 residues. The CDR3 region has the DNA TGTGCCAGCAGCCCGGGACAGGGTAATGAAAAACTGTGTTTT. It specifies CASSPGQGNEKLCF.

This clonotype was observed a few times. CDR3 sequence reads: CASSQVGRTETQYF. The CDR3 DNA reads TGTGCCAGCAGCCAAGTGGGACGCACGGAGACCCAGTACTTC. This chain joins TRBV3-1 and TRBJ2-5; D tentatively fits TRBD1 or TRBD2 (5 bases each). Germline V gene data show CDR1 as LGHDT and CDR2 as YNNKEL (reference sequence). V was cut by 1 base and J by 5 bases, with 11 bases left in between. The CDR3 length is 14 residues.